A selection of T cell receptor beta chains follows, all from one sample in a study of PD-1 blockade in classical Hodgkin lymphoma. Data came from immunoSEQ multiplex PCR; TCRdb stores just in-frame clones and leaves some out. This table has 14,000 or so clones, roughly 86% appearing once. The sample here was peripheral blood mononuclear cells (PBMCs), taken at baseline. The origin of the receptors is a human donor with classical Hodgkin lymphoma. CDR3s include the opening cysteine and the closing phenylalanine or tryptophan. Each record gives: J gene, V gene, clone size, CDR3 length, D gene, CDR3 DNA, CDR3 protein. A D gene is named only where the DNA matches it firmly. Where a row states a size, it is once, few, many or the class of an expanded clone; other rows omit it.

>TRBJ2-1|TRBV6-6|NA|12|NA
TGTGCCAGCAGTATAGCCGGGAATGAGCAGTTCTTC
CASSIAGNEQFF
>TRBJ2-3|TRBV7-3|NA|13|NA
TGTGCCAGCAGCCCCACATATATCGATACGCAGTATTTT
CASSPTYIDTQYF
>TRBJ2-2|TRBV4-2|NA|15|NA
TGTGCCAGCAGCCAACACCCAGGGGTTCCCGGGGAGCTGTTTTTT
CASSQHPGVPGELFF
>TRBJ2-7|TRBV2|NA|16|NA
TGTGCCAGCAGTGGAGATTCAGGGTTTGACGTCGACGAGCAGTACTTC
CASSGDSGFDVDEQYF
>TRBJ1-5|TRBV28|once|14|TRBD1
TGTGCCAGCAGACTAACAGGGGGCGGTCAGCCCCAGCATTTT
CASRLTGGGQPQHF
>TRBJ2-7|TRBV6-9|NA|14|NA
TGTGCCACCACCCCCCCACCTGGCTCCTACGAGCAGTACTTC
CATTPPPGSYEQYF
>TRBJ1-2|TRBV7-6|NA|13|NA
TGTGCCAGCAGCTGGACACTAAACTATGGCTACACCTTC
CASSWTLNYGYTF
>TRBJ2-3|TRBV27|NA|16|NA
TGTGCCAGCACCTCCCTTCGGGGCAGGGGGGCAGATACGCAGTATTTT
CASTSLRGRGADTQYF
>TRBJ2-7|TRBV15|NA|15|NA
TGTGCCACCAGCAGAGATTTAGGGTACTCCTACGAGCAGTACTTC
CATSRDLGYSYEQYF
>TRBJ2-1|TRBV4-3|NA|17|TRBD2
TGCGCCAGTCCGGGACTAGCGGGGGGAGTGGACTACAATGAGCAGTTCTTC
CASPGLAGGVDYNEQFF
>TRBJ2-7|TRBV7-5|medium-sized|14|NA
TGTGTCAGAAGCTTAGTCGGGTCAGGGTACGAGCAGTACTTC
CVRSLVGSGYEQYF
>TRBJ1-2|TRBV2|NA|16|NA
TGTGCCAGCAGTGAAGGGGGCGTTCAGGGAACCTATGGCTACACCTTC
CASSEGGVQGTYGYTF
>TRBJ2-7|TRBV5-3|NA|15|TRBD1
TGTGCCGTAAGCAGGTCCGGGACAGCCTCCTACGAGCAGTACTTC
CAVSRSGTASYEQYF
>TRBJ2-7|TRBV7-2|NA|15|NA
TGTGCCAGCAGCTTAGACCCTAGCCGCTCCTACGAGCAGTACTTC
CASSLDPSRSYEQYF
>TRBJ2-2|TRBV7-9|NA|14|NA
TGTGCCAGCAGCTTAGGGCTGAACACCGGGGAGCTGTTTTTT
CASSLGLNTGELFF
>TRBJ2-7|TRBV28|NA|15|NA
TGTGCCAGCAGGCTCCACGGGACAAGTTTATACGAGCAGTACTTC
CASRLHGTSLYEQYF
>TRBJ2-1|TRBV29-1|NA|16|NA
TGCAGCGTGACCCCCCTTGCCAGAAGCTATAACAATGAGCAGTTCTTC
CSVTPLARSYNNEQFF
>TRBJ2-7|TRBV30|NA|14|NA
TGTGCCTGGAGTGTATGGGGGGGGGCGGACGAGCAGTACTTC
CAWSVWGGADEQYF
>TRBJ2-3|TRBV5-1|NA|15|TRBD2
TGCGCCAGCAGCGGCGGGGGGGCTAATTCGGATACGCAGTATTTT
CASSGGGANSDTQYF
>TRBJ2-7|TRBV10-3|NA|12|NA
TGTGCCACCCTCGGGGCTCTTCCCGAGCAGTACTTC
CATLGALPEQYF
>TRBJ1-2|TRBV12-5|NA|13|NA
TGTGCTAGTGGTTTGTCCAGATACTATGGCTACACCTTC
CASGLSRYYGYTF
>TRBJ2-2|TRBV6-1|NA|15|TRBD2
TGTGCCAGCAGAAGAACTAGCGCGAACACCGGGGAGCTGTTTTTT
CASRRTSANTGELFF
>TRBJ2-7|TRBV5-4|NA|14|NA
TGTGCCAGCAGCTTGGAAGGGGGGGCCACCGAGCAGTACTTC
CASSLEGGATEQYF
>TRBJ2-1|TRBV19|NA|16|NA
TGTGCCAGTAGTAAGGATCGTTCTGTAACAAACAATGAGCAGTTCTTC
CASSKDRSVTNNEQFF
>TRBJ2-5|TRBV7-3|NA|16|TRBD2
TGTGCCAGCAGCCAAGGACTAGCACCCCCAAAAGAGACCCAGTACTTC
CASSQGLAPPKETQYF
>TRBJ1-1|TRBV11-2|NA|16|TRBD1
TGTGCCAGCAGCCGTTCGAGGGACAGCTGGAACACTGAAGCTTTCTTT
CASSRSRDSWNTEAFF
>TRBJ2-5|TRBV7-3|NA|16|TRBD2
TGTGCCAGCAGCCAACTAGCGGGGGGGACTAAAGAGACCCAGTACTTC
CASSQLAGGTKETQYF